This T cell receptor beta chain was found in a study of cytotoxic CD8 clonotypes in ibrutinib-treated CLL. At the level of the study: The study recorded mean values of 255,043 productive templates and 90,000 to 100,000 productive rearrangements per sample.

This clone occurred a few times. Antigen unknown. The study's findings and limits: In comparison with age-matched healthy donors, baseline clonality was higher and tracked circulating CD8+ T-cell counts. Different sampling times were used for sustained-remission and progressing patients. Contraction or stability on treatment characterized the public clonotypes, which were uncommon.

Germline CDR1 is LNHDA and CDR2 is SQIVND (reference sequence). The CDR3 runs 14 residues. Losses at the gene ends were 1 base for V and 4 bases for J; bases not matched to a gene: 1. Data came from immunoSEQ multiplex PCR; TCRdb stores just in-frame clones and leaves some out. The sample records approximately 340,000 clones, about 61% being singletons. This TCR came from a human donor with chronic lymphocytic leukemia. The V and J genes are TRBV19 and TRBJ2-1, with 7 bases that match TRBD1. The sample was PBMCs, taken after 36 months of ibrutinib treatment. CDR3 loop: CASSIGGQYNEQFF. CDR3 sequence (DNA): TGTGCCAGTAGTATAGGGGGACAGTACAATGAGCAGTTCTTC.